What follows are 8 T cell receptor beta chains derived from one specimen sequenced in a study of Graves' ophthalmopathy and Graves' hyperthyroidism. The sequenced template was RNA, covering the TCR beta CDR3 region. Scientists carried out first-round RT-PCR using HTBI primers and then a second-round multiplex PCR. TCRdb analysed the multiplex PCR reads with MiXCR anew, one entry per CDR3 protein. The data hold over 200,000 distinct CDR3 sequences, with 25% to 30% observed a single time. Sequencing input: peripheral blood. The receptors were sampled from a man aged 50 to 60 with Graves' ophthalmopathy.

The V call is TRBV6-2 or TRBV6-3, the J call TRBJ2-2; 9 positions match TRBD1. Germline trimming cut 5 bases from V and 3 bases from J; bases unmatched to any gene: 1. The germline V gene has CDR1 MNHEY and CDR2 SVGEGT. This CDR3 is built from 14 residues. This CDR3 is CASSGTGHTGELFF. The CDR3 DNA follows: TGTGCCAGCAGTGGGACAGGGCACACCGGGGAGCTGTTTTTT.

This clonotype has a count of ten or more. This chain connects TRBV7-9 to TRBJ2-5; no definite D call. The CDR3 contains 13 residues. Germline V gene lookup returns CDR1 SEHNR and CDR2 FQNEAQ (reference sequence). The V gene lost 3 bases and the J gene lost 0 bases, with 5 bases spanning the gap. CDR3 residues: CASSFDNQETQYF. CDR3 in DNA: TGTGCCAGCAGCTTCGACAACCAAGAGACCCAGTACTTC.

This clonotype was seen at least ten times. The chain recombines TRBV4-3 with TRBJ2-7; no clear D. The V end was cut by 0 bases, the J end by 0 bases, with 9 bases between. Germline-derived CDR1 and CDR2 are LGHNA and YSLEER. The CDR3 totals 15 residues. The CDR3 sequence is CASSQDGLSSYEQYF. The CDR3 bases are TGCGCCAGCAGCCAAGATGGGTTGAGCTCCTACGAGCAGTACTTC.

This clonotype appeared many times. One end of the junction does not line up with germline, which may come from a read error. The chain combines TRBV6-5 with TRBJ2-2; the D gene is possibly TRBD2 (5 bases). The CDR3 has 12 residues. Germline CDR1 reads MNHEY; CDR2 reads SVGAGI. This CDR3 is CATVTRSGELLF. CDR3 coding DNA: TGTGCCACCGTCACTCGGTCCGGGGAGCTGCTTTTT.

Ten or more counts support this clonotype. The rearrangement links TRBV13 to TRBJ2-5; TRBD2 matches at 7 bases. From germline, CDR1 is PRHDT and CDR2 FYEKMQ (reference sequence). This CDR3 is built from 16 residues. The ends lost 5 bases at V and 2 bases at J; junction bases unmatched: 11. The CDR3 DNA is TGTGCCAGCAGCACCGTCAGCGGGGACGGGCAAGAGACCCAGTACTTC. This gives the protein CASSTVSGDGQETQYF.

The chain recombines TRBV29-1 with TRBJ2-5; TRBD2 is a possible D gene (6 bases). Trimming took off 5 bases at V and 4 bases at J, with 14 bases between the two ends. The CDR3 is 13 amino acids. Germline V gives CDR1 SQVTM, CDR2 ANQGSEA. The CDR3 DNA reads TGCAGCGTTAGGCTAGGAGCGGGAGAGACCCAGTACTTC. This translates into CSVRLGAGETQYF.

This clonotype was observed at least ten times. CDR3 nucleotides: TGCAGCGTTGGGCCTGGGGGACAGGCTTTCAATCAGCCCCAGCATTTT. Residues: CSVGPGGQAFNQPQHF. The rearrangement uses TRBV29-1 and TRBJ1-5, with 8 bases fitting TRBD1. The CDR3 totals 16 residues. Germline V CDR1 and CDR2: SQVTM, ANQGSEA. V dropped 4 bases and J dropped 3; count of bases not matched to a gene: 11.

This clonotype showed up many times. The gene calls are TRBV6-5 and TRBJ2-7, with a possible D match to TRBD2 (6 bases). This CDR3 region has 13 residues. The germline gives CDR1 MNHEY, CDR2 SVGAGI. The ends were cut back, 9 bases at V and 3 bases at J, with 15 bases in the middle. This CDR3 reads CASTGDGGYEQYF. DNA for the CDR3: TGTGCCAGTACCGGGGACGGGGGCTACGAGCAGTACTTC.